Presented here are 25 T cell receptor beta chains from one specimen sequenced in a study of shared clonotypes between healthy human individuals. Measured with immunoSEQ multiplex PCR; TCRdb has only the in-frame clones, and not every one. The sample shows around 1,900,000 clones, 80% to 95% of them seen only once. Naive CD8 cells were CD45RO-negative, positively selected for CCR7, excluding terminally differentiated effector memory CD45RA+ cells. The specimen sequenced was naive CD8+ T cells from PBMCs. These receptors all come from a man between 18 and 35 years old in good health. Some clones in this sample may be carry-over from other donors' samples.

The chain recombines TRBV2 with TRBJ1-5, with D unresolved. The CDR3 extends over 16 amino acids. Germline loops: CDR1 SNHLY, CDR2 FYNNEI. Trimming pared 2 bases from V and 4 bases from J, leaving 15 bases between. The CDR3 protein is CASSELGVWENQPQHF. The CDR3, as DNA: TGTGCCAGCAGTGAATTAGGTGTGTGGGAAAATCAGCCCCAGCATTTT.

This rearrangement joins TRBV9 to TRBJ2-3, with 15 bases that match TRBD2. The CDR3 length is 18 residues. Germline V gene lookup returns CDR1 SGDLS and CDR2 YYNGEE. V lost 4 bases and J lost 1; bases outside the gene matches: 7. This chain's CDR3 is CASSKGTSGRRGTDTQYF. The DNA of the CDR3 is TGTGCCAGCAGCAAAGGGACTAGCGGGAGGAGGGGCACAGATACGCAGTATTTT.

V is TRBV7-3 and J is TRBJ2-7, with D perhaps TRBD2 (5 bases). The CDR3 is 14 residues long. V gave up 2 bases and J gave up 5 bases, with 13 bases separating them. Germline CDR1 and CDR2: SGHTA and FQGTGA. The CDR3 DNA follows: TGTGCCAGCAGCTTACGGGGAACGGAAAACGAGCAGTACTTC. Its protein is CASSLRGTENEQYF.

This clone was counted once. The same CDR3 can be traced to other DNA sequences in this sample. The chain links TRBV15 to TRBJ1-2; 8 bases agree with TRBD1. CDR3 length: 14 amino acids. Germline V lookup: CDR1 LNHNV, CDR2 YYDKDF (reference sequence). V dropped 5 bases and J dropped 2; count of bases not matched to a gene: 4. The CDR3 here is CATSPGGENYGYTF. The CDR3 DNA follows: TGTGCCACCAGCCCAGGGGGCGAAAACTATGGCTACACCTTC. The variable domain in full, with the rest retrieved from reference TRBV15 and TRBJ1-2, is DAMVIQNPRYQVTQFGKPVTLSCSQTLNHNVMYWYQQKSSQAPKLLFHYYDKDFNNEADTPDNFQSRRPNTSFCFLDIRSPGLGDTAMYLCATSPGGENYGYTFGSGTRLTVV.

CDR3 sequence (DNA): TGTGCCAGCAGCACGACAGGGAATGGCTACACCTTC. It codes for CASSTTGNGYTF. The gene calls are TRBV7-9 and TRBJ1-2, with 7 bases matching TRBD1. V trimming: 5 bases; J trimming: 6 bases; junction bases outside the gene matches: 3. The CDR3 consists of 12 residues. In germline, CDR1 is SEHNR, CDR2 FQNEAQ (reference sequence).

This clone appeared a single time. The genes are TRBV2 and TRBJ2-5; 7 positions agree with TRBD1. The CDR3 is 8 residues long. J lost 14 bases, V lost 8 bases, and 2 bases had no gene match. Germline CDR1 is SNHLY and CDR2 is FYNNEI. The CDR3 DNA follows: TGTGCCAGCGGGACAGACTACTTC. Translation: CASGTDYF.

The chain joins TRBV29-1 to TRBJ2-7; TRBD2 might be the D (5 bases). The CDR3 has 14 amino acids. Germline V CDR1 and CDR2: SQVTM, ANQGSEA. The ends were cut back, 3 bases at V and 2 bases at J, with 14 bases in the middle. In DNA, the CDR3 is TGCAGCGTTGATCTGGCCGAGGGCCCCTACGAGCAGTACTTC. It encodes CSVDLAEGPYEQYF.

This chain links TRBV27 with TRBJ2-7, with 9 bases aligning to TRBD1. From germline, CDR1 is MNHEY and CDR2 SMNVEV (reference sequence). The V segment lost 6 bases and the J segment 3 bases; nucleotides outside the gene matches: 9. The CDR3 is 15 residues long. CDR3 DNA: TGTGCCAGCAGCCTTACCGGGACAGGGAACTACGAGCAGTACTTC. Its translation is CASSLTGTGNYEQYF.

The chain uses TRBV5-1 and TRBJ2-2; TRBD1 matches at 8 bases. CDR3 length: 16 amino acids. The germline gives CDR1 SGHRS, CDR2 YFSETQ. Germline trimming cut 0 bases from V and 4 bases from J; bases unmatched to any gene: 5. The CDR3 reads CASSLGQGPSTGELFF. Here the CDR3 DNA reads TGCGCCAGCAGCTTGGGACAGGGGCCGTCCACCGGGGAGCTGTTTTTT.

This chain connects TRBV28 to TRBJ2-3; D possibly corresponds to TRBD1 (7 bases). Per the germline V gene, CDR1 is MDHEN and CDR2 is SYDVKM. The CDR3 runs to 16 residues. V was trimmed by 3 bases and J by 3 bases, leaving 16 bases between them. CDR3 nucleotides: TGTGCCAGCAGTTTTCCGGCAGGGGGGTTGACAGATACGCAGTATTTT. Its protein product is CASSFPAGGLTDTQYF.

V usage is TRBV30 and J usage is TRBJ1-1, with D possibly being TRBD1 (5 bases). The V gene's germline CDR1 is GTSNPN and CDR2 SVGIG (reference sequence). This CDR3 has 13 residues. V lost 2 bases to trimming and J lost 4 bases, with 11 bases between them. This chain's CDR3 is CAWSPGYRTEAFF. The CDR3 DNA reads TGTGCCTGGAGTCCAGGGTATCGCACTGAAGCTTTCTTT.

The chain couples TRBV28 to TRBJ1-3, with D uncertain. This CDR3 has 13 amino acids. Trimming removed 3 bases at V and 5 bases at J, with 8 bases between. From germline, CDR1 is MDHEN and CDR2 SYDVKM. The CDR3 loop reads CASSLNGRNTIYF. Written as DNA, the CDR3 is TGTGCCAGCAGTTTGAATGGCAGAAACACCATATATTTT. The full variable domain, in which reference TRBV28 and TRBJ1-3 provide the parts outside the CDR3, is DVKVTQSSRYLVKRTGEKVFLECVQDMDHENMFWYRQDPGLGLRLIYFSYDVKMKEKGDIPEGYSVSREKKERFSLILESASTNQTSMYLCASSLNGRNTIYFGEGSWLTVV.

This chain links TRBV27 with TRBJ1-1; D is undetermined. The germline V gene has CDR1 MNHEY and CDR2 SMNVEV (reference sequence). The CDR3 extends over 15 amino acids. V lost 4 bases and J lost 1, with 13 bases in between. CDR3 in DNA: TGTGCCAGCAGTTCTTCCCCGGCGGCGAACACTGAAGCTTTCTTT. This encodes CASSSSPAANTEAFF.

The V call is TRBV28, the J call TRBJ2-1, with D perhaps TRBD2 (7 bases). Trimming took off 9 bases at V and 8 bases at J, with 23 bases between the two ends. The CDR3 is made up of 15 amino acids. Germline V gene sequence: CDR1 MDHEN, CDR2 SYDVKM. The CDR3 coding sequence is TGTGCCAGTCTAGGGGGGGCAAGTAGGTGGGATGAGCAGTTCTTC. Its translation: CASLGGASRWDEQFF.

The gene calls are TRBV28 and TRBJ2-7; 9 bases agree with TRBD2. The J segment lost 0 bases and the V segment lost 3 bases, leaving 3 bases of the junction unmatched. CDR1 is MDHEN and CDR2 is SYDVKM in the germline V gene. CDR3 length: 15 residues. The CDR3 protein is CASSLISGSSYEQYF. The CDR3 DNA is TGTGCCAGCAGTTTGATTAGCGGGAGCTCCTACGAGCAGTACTTC.

CDR3 protein: CASSDLPPGSYGYTF. The CDR3 bases are TGTGCCAGCAGTGACCTGCCCCCAGGCAGCTATGGCTACACCTTC. This chain joins TRBV6-1 and TRBJ1-2; D gene unclear. The CDR3 length is 15 residues. The V end was cut by 3 bases, the J end by 4 bases, with 15 bases between. Germline loops: CDR1 MNHNS, CDR2 SASEGT.

The chain combines TRBV10-3 with TRBJ2-1, with a possible D match to TRBD2 (6 bases). Trimming took 6 bases from V and 5 from J, leaving 14 bases between them. This CDR3 has 14 amino acids. Germline values: CDR1 ENHRY, CDR2 SYGVKD. CDR3 amino acids: CAIRGLHEDNEQFF. In nucleotides, the CDR3 is TGTGCCATCAGGGGACTTCACGAAGACAATGAGCAGTTCTTC.

V and J are TRBV19 and TRBJ1-1; D not resolved. The length of the CDR3 is 13 residues. Per germline, CDR1 LNHDA and CDR2 SQIVND (reference sequence). V was clipped by 4 bases and J by 6 bases, with 12 bases between them. In nucleotides, the CDR3 is TGTGCCAGTAGTAACCCACGCAAAGCTGAAGCTTTCTTT. It is translated as CASSNPRKAEAFF.

CDR3: CASSDPSGSSYEQYF. The CDR3 coding sequence is TGTGCCAGCAGTGACCCAAGCGGGAGTTCCTACGAGCAGTACTTC. The rearrangement joins TRBV25-1 to TRBJ2-7; TRBD2 agrees at 8 bases. Trimming removed 3 bases from V and 1 base from J; junction bases left unmatched: 5. From germline, CDR1 is MGHDK and CDR2 SYGVNS. The CDR3 has 15 amino acids.

The rearrangement joins TRBV27 to TRBJ1-1, with TRBD1 as a possible D gene (6 bases). V was pared by 3 bases and J by 4 bases, with 15 bases between. CDR1 is MNHEY, CDR2 SMNVEV, per germline (reference sequence). The CDR3 covers 15 residues. The CDR3, as DNA: TGTGCCAGCAGTTTTGGGGGGGCCACGGTCACTGAAGCTTTCTTT. This translates into CASSFGGATVTEAFF.

The chain has TRBV7-9 and TRBJ2-5, with 15 positions matching TRBD2. The ends lost 5 bases at V and 7 bases at J; junction bases unmatched: 17. This CDR3 comprises 19 residues. Germline V CDR1 and CDR2: SEHNR, FQNEAQ (reference sequence). The DNA of the CDR3 is TGTGCCAGCAGCATCCCCCCGGGACTAGCGGGAGGCCTTGGCGGGACCCAGTACTTC. This encodes CASSIPPGLAGGLGGTQYF.

The rearrangement uses TRBV29-1 and TRBJ2-3, with D possibly TRBD2 on 6 matching bases. Trimming cost V 7 bases and J 8 bases, with 13 bases left between them. The germline V gene has CDR1 SQVTM and CDR2 ANQGSEA. The CDR3 contains 11 residues. CDR3 region: CSGKSEGTQYF. As DNA, the CDR3 is TGCAGCGGGAAATCGGAGGGTACGCAGTATTTT.

The chain has TRBV5-6 and TRBJ2-7; perhaps TRBD2 as D (5 bases). Trimming stripped 4 bases from V and 2 bases from J, with 19 bases between. CDR3 length: 16 amino acids. Germline V gives CDR1 SGHDT, CDR2 YYEEEE. Here the CDR3 DNA reads TGTGCCAGCAGCGGGAGAAAGAAAGGGTTCACCTACGAGCAGTACTTC. It codes for CASSGRKKGFTYEQYF.

The rearrangement uses TRBV13 and TRBJ1-1; 7 bases are a match to TRBD1. Germline values: CDR1 PRHDT, CDR2 FYEKMQ (reference sequence). This CDR3 spans 17 amino acids. The V gene end was trimmed by 2 bases and the J gene end by 3 bases; junction bases not matched to a gene: 12. The CDR3 DNA follows: TGTGCCAGCAGCTTAAATCCCAGGGGGGCCCCGGACACTGAAGCTTTCTTT. It codes for CASSLNPRGAPDTEAFF.

The rearrangement joins TRBV15 to TRBJ2-1, with 8 bases fitting TRBD2. The germline CDR1 and CDR2 sequences are LNHNV and YYDKDF (reference sequence). The CDR3 spans 16 residues. V dropped 0 bases and J dropped 6; count of bases not matched to a gene: 7. The CDR3 DNA follows: TGTGCCACCAGCAGAGAGAGGAGGCGGGAGGCCAATGAGCAGTTCTTC. Its protein is CATSRERRREANEQFF.